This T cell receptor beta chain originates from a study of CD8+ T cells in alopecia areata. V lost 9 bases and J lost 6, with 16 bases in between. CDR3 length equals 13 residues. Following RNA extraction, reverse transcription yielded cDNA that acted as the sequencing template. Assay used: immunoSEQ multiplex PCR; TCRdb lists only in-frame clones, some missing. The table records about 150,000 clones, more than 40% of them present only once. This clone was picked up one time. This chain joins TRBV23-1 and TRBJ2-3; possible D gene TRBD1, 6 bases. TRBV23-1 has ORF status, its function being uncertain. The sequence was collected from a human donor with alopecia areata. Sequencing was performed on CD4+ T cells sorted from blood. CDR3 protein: CASPSAGDDTQYF. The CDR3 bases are TGCGCCAGTCCCTCGGCAGGGGACGATACGCAGTATTTT.